This TCR beta chain was obtained from a study of B cell selection in AIRE deficiency. Whole-study findings and limits: Shared Treg sequences were biased toward short CDR3s with few non-templated nucleotide insertions.

Between the trimmed V and J ends, which lost 6 bases and 3 bases, there was a span of 11 bases. Germline loops: CDR1 LNHNV, CDR2 YYDKDF (reference sequence). The CDR3 contains 14 residues. This clone has a single count. Its antigen is not known. Original methodology: Approximately 1.1x10^5 patient and around 130,000 healthy donor in-frame TCRbeta sequences came from conventional T cells. Data came from immunoSEQ multiplex PCR; TCRdb stores just in-frame clones and leaves some out. V, J and clone size reflect that table, while D and trimming were determined from the DNA. The sample contains some 25,000 clones, approximately 96% of which appear only once. Conventional CD4 T cells were sorted as CD4+CD127+ cells.

The TCR sequence derives from a human donor with AIRE deficiency. Sequenced sample: conventional CD4+ T cells sorted from PBMCs. The chain joins TRBV15 to TRBJ2-2, with no clear D. This chain's CDR3 is CATRVGSYTGELFF. DNA of the CDR3: TGTGCCACCAGGGTAGGCAGCTACACCGGGGAGCTGTTTTTT.